This T cell receptor (beta chain) was identified during a study of identical twins. Study findings and constraints: Excess sharing by twins proved weaker in beta out-of-frame sequences.

Template switching added a universal primer binding site, and final cDNA carried unique molecular identifiers. TCRdb redid the calling of the 5' RACE reads with MiXCR, one entry per CDR3 protein. This sample has more than 200,000 distinct CDR3 sequences; less than 10% occur once, and the top ten carry roughly 5%. The germline V gene encodes CDR1 SGHAT and CDR2 FQNNGV. This CDR3 comprises 15 residues. Trimming cost V 1 base and J 1 base, with 10 bases left between them. This clonotype was picked up many times. Antigen unknown. V usage is TRBV11-2 and J usage is TRBJ1-1; D call uncertain. Specimen: memory (CD45RO+) T cells sorted from blood. This sequence originates from a woman aged 18-29 years in good health. CDR3 sequence: CASSLVVGGNTEAFF. CDR3 nucleotide sequence: TGTGCCAGCAGCTTAGTAGTGGGAGGGAACACTGAAGCTTTCTTT.